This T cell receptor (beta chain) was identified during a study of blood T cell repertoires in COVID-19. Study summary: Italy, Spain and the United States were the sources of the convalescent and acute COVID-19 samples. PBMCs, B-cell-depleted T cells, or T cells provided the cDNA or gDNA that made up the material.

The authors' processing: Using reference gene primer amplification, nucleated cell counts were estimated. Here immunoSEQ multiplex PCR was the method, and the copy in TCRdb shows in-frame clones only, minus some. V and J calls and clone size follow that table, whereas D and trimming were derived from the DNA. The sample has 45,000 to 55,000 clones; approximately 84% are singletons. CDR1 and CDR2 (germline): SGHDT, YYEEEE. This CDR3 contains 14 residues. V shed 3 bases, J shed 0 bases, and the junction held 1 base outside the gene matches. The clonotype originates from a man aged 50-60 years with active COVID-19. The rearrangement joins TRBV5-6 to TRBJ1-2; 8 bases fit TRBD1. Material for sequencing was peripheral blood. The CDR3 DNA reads TGTGCCAGCAGCTCGGGACAGGCTAACTATGGCTACACCTTC. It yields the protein CASSSGQANYGYTF.